These T cell receptor beta chains were read from a single sample in a study of T cell responses to AZD1222 COVID-19 vaccine. Here immunoSEQ multiplex PCR was the method, and the copy in TCRdb shows in-frame clones only, minus some. The sample lists under 150,000 clones; roughly nine tenths were seen once. Sample: peripheral blood, taken on day 0 of AZD1222 vaccination. The receptor source for this set is an adult in good health. The CDR3 runs from the conserved cysteine through the conserved F or W. A D gene is named only where the DNA matches it firmly. Some rows mark clone size as missing; the rest say once, few, many or name a class of expanded clone.

j_call clone_size d_call v_call cdr3_nt cdr3_aa
TRBJ1-2 - - TRBV20-1 TGCAGTGCTAGTGCCGGACAGCGCCATGGCTACACCTTC CSASAGQRHGYTF
TRBJ2-2 - - TRBV4-1 TGCGCCAGCAGCAGGGCTCTCGGGGAGCTGTTTTTT CASSRALGELFF
TRBJ1-2 - - TRBV5-3 TGTGCCAGAAGCTTGGGAAAACAGGGAAATTTAAACTATGGCTACACCTTC CARSLGKQGNLNYGYTF
TRBJ1-1 - TRBD1 TRBV19 TGTGCCAGTACCGGCCCGGGACAGGGGACCACTGAAGCTTTCTTT CASTGPGQGTTEAFF
TRBJ2-2 - - TRBV5-4 TGTGCCAGCAGCTTGGCCACAACCGGGGAGCTGTTTTTT CASSLATTGELFF
TRBJ2-1 - - TRBV5-1 TGCGCCAGCAGCTTGTCCTCAGGGGATCGTGAGCAGTTCTTC CASSLSSGDREQFF
TRBJ2-1 - - TRBV10-3 TGTGCCATCAGTGAGTTGGAGGTAGCTGGGCAGTTCTTC CAISELEVAGQFF
TRBJ1-4 - - TRBV30 TGTGCCTGGAATCCTGGGGGGGCAGGTGAAAAACTGTTTTTT CAWNPGGAGEKLFF
TRBJ2-3 - TRBD1 TRBV5-1 TGCGCCAGCAGCTTGGTTCCAGGGGGCCTCACAGATACGCAGTATTTT CASSLVPGGLTDTQYF
TRBJ2-7 few - TRBV14 TGTGCCAGCAGCCAATCCGCCTTCCTTCCACTCTACGAGCAGTACTTC CASSQSAFLPLYEQYF
TRBJ2-7 - - TRBV7-2 TGTGCCAGCAGCTCCGACAGAGGCAGCTCCGAGCAGTACTTC CASSSDRGSSEQYF
TRBJ1-1 - - TRBV6-5 TGTGCCATCAAACATGGGAACACTGAAGCTTTCTTT CAIKHGNTEAFF
TRBJ1-1 - - TRBV15 TGTGCCACCAGCAGAGATGGTGGGGGTGAAGCTTTCTTT CATSRDGGGEAFF
TRBJ1-5 - - TRBV30 TGTGCCTGGAGTGTAGGGAACAACAATCAGCCCCAGCATTTT CAWSVGNNNQPQHF
TRBJ2-5 - TRBD2 TRBV5-6 TGTACCAGCAGCACAGGACTAGCAGAAGAGACCCAGTACTTC CTSSTGLAEETQYF
TRBJ2-2 - TRBD2 TRBV19 TGTGCCACCCGGACTAGCGGGAGAGGCACCGGGGAGCTGTTTTTT CATRTSGRGTGELFF